Presented here are 8 T cell receptor beta chains from one specimen sequenced in a study of blood T cells in healthy people across ages (dated by TCRdb to the mid-2010s). The library was obtained by 5' RACE. The reads were generated on an Illumina HiSeq 2500. A second PCR of about 7 to 12 cycles was run with a J-beta primer mix and a sample-barcoded 5' primer. TCRdb passed the public sequencing reads through fastp at Q25 and MiXCR, retaining productive beta sequences. Rows merge per CDR3 protein into single entries with the most common DNA and genes. This sample holds roughly 680,000 distinct CDR3 sequences; 40% to 65% were observed only once. The leading ten clones occupy approximately 12% of the sample. Sequenced: blood. The receptors here all came from a woman of 80 years or more in good health.

The rearrangement links TRBV5-1 to TRBJ2-6, with TRBD1 matching 8 bases. This CDR3 is 17 amino acids long. V trimming: 7 bases; J trimming: 0 bases; junction bases outside the gene matches: 9. Per germline, CDR1 SGHRS and CDR2 YFSETQ. The CDR3 spells CASDRQGSFSGANVLTF. The CDR3 nucleotides read TGCGCCAGCGACCGACAGGGGTCCTTCTCTGGGGCCAACGTCCTGACTTTC.

The rearrangement joins TRBV9 to TRBJ1-1, with D possibly matching TRBD1 (5 bases). The CDR3 extends over 14 amino acids. The V end was cut by 4 bases, the J end by 1 base, with 11 bases between. Germline CDR1 SGDLS, CDR2 YYNGEE. CDR3 nucleotides: TGTGCCAGCAGCCCCACACAGGCGAACACTGAAGCTTTCTTT. Its translation is CASSPTQANTEAFF.

The table lists this clonotype with many counts. The chain couples TRBV6-5 to TRBJ2-3; D remains unclear. The CDR3 has 11 residues. Deletions cut 8 bases from V and 0 bases from J, with 3 bases between. Germline CDR1 MNHEY, CDR2 SVGAGI. CDR3 DNA: TGTGCCAGCTGCAGCACAGATACGCAGTATTTT. The encoded protein is CASCSTDTQYF.

The V gene is TRBV12-3 or TRBV12-4, the J gene TRBJ1-5, with 9 positions matching TRBD1. This CDR3 has 15 amino acids. V lost 6 bases and J lost 5; bases outside the gene matches: 8. The CDR3 region has the DNA TGTGCCAGCAGAGATAACAGGGGGCTAGATCAGCCCCAGCATTTT. Its protein is CASRDNRGLDQPQHF.

V is TRBV6-6 and J is TRBJ1-5; unclear D gene. Trimming shortened V by 7 bases and J by 5 bases, and 18 bases separated the two germline ends. The CDR3 is 15 amino acids. Germline CDR1 MNHNY, CDR2 SVGAGI (reference sequence). CDR3 loop: CASTSKSGYYQPQHF. CDR3 sequence (DNA): TGTGCCAGCACCTCTAAATCGGGGTACTATCAGCCCCAGCATTTT.

This clonotype was seen repeatedly, ten times or more. This chain connects TRBV10-3 to TRBJ2-1, with D possibly being TRBD2 (7 bases). The V and J ends lost 5 bases and 2 bases respectively, with 10 bases between them. CDR1 and CDR2 (germline): ENHRY, SYGVKD. This CDR3 region has 14 residues. The DNA of the CDR3 is TGTGCCATCAGTCGGGGGGCCCCCTACAATGAGCAGTTCTTC. Its translation: CAISRGAPYNEQFF.

Concerning this clonotype itself: A much larger clone differs from this one at a single base, so this may be a read error. V usage is TRBV29-1 and J usage is TRBJ2-1; 11 bases match TRBD2. Losses at the gene ends were 2 bases for V and 12 bases for J; bases not matched to a gene: 6. CDR3 size: 13 residues. Germline assignment: CDR1 SQVTM and CDR2 ANQGSEA. The CDR3 DNA reads TGCAGCGTTGAATTAGCGGGAGGGACTGGGCAGTTCTTC. It codes for CSVELAGGTGQFF.

With respect to this clonotype: A much more abundant neighbour one base away suggests this may be a read error. The chain couples TRBV20-1 to TRBJ2-5; D gene unclear. The assigned J gene may be wrong: the sequence end matches TRBJ2-1 better. The length of the CDR3 is 13 residues. Looked up from germline, CDR1 is DFQATT and CDR2 is SNEGSKA (reference sequence). The CDR3: CSASQTGQETQFF. The DNA of the CDR3 is TGCAGTGCTAGCCAAACTGGTCAAGAGACCCAGTTCTTC.